This T cell receptor (beta chain) derives from a study of CD8 T cells in ankylosing spondylitis. General study points: A TCR beta motif of several highly homologous variants seemed to mark ankylosing spondylitis blood. There were earlier reports of some motif variants in reactive arthritis synovial fluid and blood.

The TCR beta libraries were generated through quantitative 5'-RACE incorporating molecular barcodes. MiXCR was run by TCRdb on the 5' RACE reads, yielding one entry per CDR3 protein. The sample lists around 150,000 distinct CDR3 sequences, 9.5% to 12% seen once, with about 4% in the top ten. V was cut by 1 base and J by 6 bases, with 12 bases left in between. Germline V gene lookup returns CDR1 SNHLY and CDR2 FYNNEI. This CDR3 has 14 residues. This clonotype was found many times. Its antigen is not identified. The source of this sequence is a female donor with ankylosing spondylitis or in good health (not recorded which). Source material: blood, either unsorted or a sorted T cell fraction (not recorded which). The chain uses TRBV2 and TRBJ1-2; D possibly corresponds to TRBD1 (5 bases). DNA for the CDR3: TGTGCCAGCAGTGAAGTTCCGGGGGTCCATGGCTACACCTTC. Translated, it gives CASSEVPGVHGYTF.